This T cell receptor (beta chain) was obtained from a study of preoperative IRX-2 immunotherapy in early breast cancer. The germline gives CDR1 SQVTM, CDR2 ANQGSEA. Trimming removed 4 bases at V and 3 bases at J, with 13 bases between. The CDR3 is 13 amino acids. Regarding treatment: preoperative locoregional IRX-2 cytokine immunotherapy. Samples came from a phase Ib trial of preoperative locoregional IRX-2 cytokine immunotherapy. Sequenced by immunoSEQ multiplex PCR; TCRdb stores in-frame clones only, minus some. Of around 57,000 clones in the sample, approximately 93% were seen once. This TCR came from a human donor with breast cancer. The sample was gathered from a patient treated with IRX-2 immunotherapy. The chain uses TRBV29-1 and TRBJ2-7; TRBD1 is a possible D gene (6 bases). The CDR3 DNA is TGCAGCGTTGTAGGGGGAAGGGGCTACGAGCAGTACTTC. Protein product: CSVVGGRGYEQYF.